This T cell receptor beta chain came from a study of blood T cell repertoires in COVID-19. At the level of the study: Sites across the United States, Italy and Spain contributed samples from acute and convalescent COVID-19. Sources were T cells, B-cell-depleted T cells, or PBMCs; the material itself was cDNA or gDNA.

There are 14 residues in the CDR3. The trim removed 5 bases at V and 6 bases at J, leaving 4 bases unmatched. Germline lookup yields CDR1 MRHNA and CDR2 SNTAGT. Original methodology: Amplification of reference gene primers provided the estimated nucleated cell counts. Using immunoSEQ multiplex PCR, the repertoire was profiled, and TCRdb retains in-frame clones only, with some absent. That table gives V, J and clone size, and the DNA gave D and trimming. This sample yields about 200,000 clones, of which approximately 80% are seen a single time; approximately 6.9% belongs to the top ten. What was sequenced was peripheral blood. The chain employs TRBV6-4 and TRBJ2-7; 13 nucleotides agree with TRBD2. The TCR originated in a human donor with acute or convalescent COVID-19. The donor label of this sample is uncertain. CDR3 residues: CASSPGLAGTEQYF. CDR3 DNA: TGTGCCAGCAGTCCGGGACTAGCGGGAACCGAGCAGTACTTC.